This entry features one T cell receptor (beta chain) sequence. This sample is drawn from a study of blood T cell repertoires in COVID-19. At the level of the study: Whether acute or convalescent, the COVID-19 samples came from the United States, Italy and Spain. In each case, the material was cDNA or gDNA derived from T cells, B-cell-depleted T cells, or PBMCs.

Original processing methods: Reference gene primer amplification gave nucleated cell count estimates. Assay: immunoSEQ multiplex PCR; the TCRdb copy retains only in-frame clones and omits some. The V and J calls and clone size were taken over from that table, and D and trimming were inferred from the DNA. The data contain 170,000 or so clones, more than 75% of them seen just once; the ten biggest clones take up 0.8% to 1%. V lost 4 bases and J lost 0, with 10 bases in between. Germline V gives CDR1 SNHLY, CDR2 FYNNEI. The CDR3 is 15 residues long. This receptor was taken from a woman under 30 who had recovered from COVID-19. The gene calls are TRBV2 and TRBJ1-5; no definite D call. Specimen: peripheral blood. The CDR3: CASSATQYSNQPQHF. The CDR3 DNA is TGTGCCAGCAGTGCGACACAATATAGCAATCAGCCCCAGCATTTT.